This T cell receptor (beta chain) was obtained from a study of cytomegalovirus exposure and HLA in healthy donors. Study overall: A later analysis reported the 100 to 150 validation repertoires used the same platform as the roughly 670 first-cohort repertoires.

Concerning this clone: Its antigen remains unidentified.

The study's findings and limits: Among the CMV-associated chains, three were confirmed in vitro as specific for CMV antigens. First-cohort TCR clusters were later found to tend to co-occur in the 90 to 150 validation repertoires.

Germline loops: CDR1 LNHDA, CDR2 SQIVND (reference sequence). V shed 7 bases, J shed 0 bases, and the junction held 5 bases outside the gene matches. The CDR3 runs to 14 residues. The protocol was immunoSEQ multiplex PCR, while the TCRdb copy is restricted to in-frame clones and leaves out a portion. This table holds 330,000 or so clones, 86% found once. The V and J genes are TRBV19 and TRBJ2-7, with TRBD2 identical over 8 bases. The sequence came from a woman aged 18-30 years in good health and CMV-seronegative. Sequenced input: PBMCs. CDR3 DNA: TGTGCCAGTACCAACGGGAGGGACTCCTACGAGCAGTACTTC. Its protein product is CASTNGRDSYEQYF.